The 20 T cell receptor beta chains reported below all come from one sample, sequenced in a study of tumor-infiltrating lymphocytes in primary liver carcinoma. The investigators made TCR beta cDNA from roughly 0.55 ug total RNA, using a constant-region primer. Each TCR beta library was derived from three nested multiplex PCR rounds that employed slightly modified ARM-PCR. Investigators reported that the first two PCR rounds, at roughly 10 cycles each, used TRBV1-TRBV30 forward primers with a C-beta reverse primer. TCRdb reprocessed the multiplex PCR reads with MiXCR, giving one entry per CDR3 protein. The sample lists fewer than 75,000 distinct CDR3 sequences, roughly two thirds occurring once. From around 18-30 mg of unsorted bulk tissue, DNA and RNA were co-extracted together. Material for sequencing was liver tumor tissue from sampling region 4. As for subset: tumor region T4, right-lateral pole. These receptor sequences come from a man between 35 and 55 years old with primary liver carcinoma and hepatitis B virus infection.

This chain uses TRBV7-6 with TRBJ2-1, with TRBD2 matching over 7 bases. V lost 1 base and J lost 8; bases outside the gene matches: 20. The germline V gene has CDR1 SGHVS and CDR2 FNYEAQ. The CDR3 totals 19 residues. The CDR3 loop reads CASSLVAGPREHPVDEQFF. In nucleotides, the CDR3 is TGTGCCAGCAGCTTAGTTGCAGGGCCGCGGGAGCACCCTGTGGATGAGCAGTTCTTC. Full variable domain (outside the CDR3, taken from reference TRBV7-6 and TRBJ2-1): GAGVSQSPRYKVTKRGQDVALRCDPISGHVSLYWYRQALGQGPEFLTYFNYEAQQDKSGLPNDRFSAERPEGSISTLTIQRTEQRDSAMYRCASSLVAGPREHPVDEQFFGPGTRLTVL.

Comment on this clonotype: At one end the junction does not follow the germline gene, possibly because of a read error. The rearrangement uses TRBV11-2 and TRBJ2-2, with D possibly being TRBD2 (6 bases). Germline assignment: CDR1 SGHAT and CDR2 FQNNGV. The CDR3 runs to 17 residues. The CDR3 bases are TGTACCAGCGGCTTAACATTAGGAGGGGCGAACACCGGGGAGCCGTTTTTT. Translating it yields CTSGLTLGGANTGEPFF.

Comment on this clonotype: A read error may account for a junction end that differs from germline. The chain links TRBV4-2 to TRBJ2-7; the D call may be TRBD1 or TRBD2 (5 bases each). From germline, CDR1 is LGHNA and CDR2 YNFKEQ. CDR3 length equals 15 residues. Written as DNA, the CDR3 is TGTGCCAGTAGCCAAGGGGCAGCGGACAAGCCCGAGCAGTACTTC. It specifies CASSQGAADKPEQYF.

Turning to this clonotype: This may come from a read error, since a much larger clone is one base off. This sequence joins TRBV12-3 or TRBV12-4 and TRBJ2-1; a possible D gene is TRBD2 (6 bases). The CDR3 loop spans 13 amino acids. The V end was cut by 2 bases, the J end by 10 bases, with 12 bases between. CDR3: CASSLSDGGEQFF. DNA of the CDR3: TGTGCCAGCAGTTTATCCGACGGGGGAGAGCAGTTCTTC.

CDR3 in DNA: TGTGCCAGCAGTTTTCAAGCGGGAGGCAACGAGCAGTACTTC. Amino acid sequence: CASSFQAGGNEQYF. The chain uses TRBV28 and TRBJ2-7, with 9 bases lining up with TRBD2. CDR1 and CDR2 (germline): MDHEN, SYDVKM. J was trimmed by 5 bases and V by 3 bases; bases with no gene match: 5. This CDR3 is built from 14 residues.

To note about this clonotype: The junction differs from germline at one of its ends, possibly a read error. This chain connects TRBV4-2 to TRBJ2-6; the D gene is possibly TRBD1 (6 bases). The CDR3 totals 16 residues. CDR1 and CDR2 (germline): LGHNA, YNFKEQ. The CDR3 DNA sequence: TGTGCCGGCAGCCAAGATGGACAGTCTGGAGCCAACGTCCTGACTTTC. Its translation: CAGSQDGQSGANVLTF.

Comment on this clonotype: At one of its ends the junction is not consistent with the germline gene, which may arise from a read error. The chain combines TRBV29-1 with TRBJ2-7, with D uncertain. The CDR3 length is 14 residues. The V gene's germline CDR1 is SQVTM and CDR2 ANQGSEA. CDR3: CSVDSRRATYEQSF. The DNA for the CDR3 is TGCAGCGTCGATAGCAGGAGAGCCACCTACGAGCAGTCCTTC.

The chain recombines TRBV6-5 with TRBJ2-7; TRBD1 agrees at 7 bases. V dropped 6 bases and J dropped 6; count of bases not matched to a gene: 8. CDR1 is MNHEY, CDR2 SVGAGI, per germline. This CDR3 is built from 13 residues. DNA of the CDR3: TGTGCCAGCAGCTGCGACAGGGATGGCGAGCAGTACTTC. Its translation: CASSCDRDGEQYF.

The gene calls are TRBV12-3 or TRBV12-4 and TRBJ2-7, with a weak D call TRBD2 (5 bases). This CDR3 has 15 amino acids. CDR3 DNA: TGTGCGAGCGGTCGAGGGATGGGCTCGACCTACGAGCAGTACTTC. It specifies CASGRGMGSTYEQYF.

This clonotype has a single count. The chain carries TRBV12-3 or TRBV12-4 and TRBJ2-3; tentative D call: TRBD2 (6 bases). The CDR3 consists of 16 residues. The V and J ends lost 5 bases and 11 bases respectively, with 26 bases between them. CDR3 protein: CASSLQGTCGDVGQYF. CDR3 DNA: TGTGCCAGCAGTCTACAAGGGACTTGCGGGGACGTCGGGCAGTATTTT.

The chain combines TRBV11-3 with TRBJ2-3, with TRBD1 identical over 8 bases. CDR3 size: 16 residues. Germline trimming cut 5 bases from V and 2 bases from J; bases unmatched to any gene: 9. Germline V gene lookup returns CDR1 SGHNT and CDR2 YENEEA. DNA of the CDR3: TGTGCCAGCAGCCCGCCAGGGGGCAGGGACACAGATACGCAGTATTTT. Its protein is CASSPPGGRDTDTQYF. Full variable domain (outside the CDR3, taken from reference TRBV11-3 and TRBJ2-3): EAGVVQSPRYKIIEKKQPVAFWCNPISGHNTLYWYLQNLGQGPELLIRYENEEAVDDSQLPKDRFSAERLKGVDSTLKIQPAELGDSAVYLCASSPPGGRDTDTQYFGPGTRLTVL.

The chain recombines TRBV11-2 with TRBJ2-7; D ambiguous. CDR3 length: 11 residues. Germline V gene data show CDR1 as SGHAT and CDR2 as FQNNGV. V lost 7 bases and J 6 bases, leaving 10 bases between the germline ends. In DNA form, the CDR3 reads TGTGCCAGCAACTTCCAAGGCGAGCAGTACTTC. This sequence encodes CASNFQGEQYF.

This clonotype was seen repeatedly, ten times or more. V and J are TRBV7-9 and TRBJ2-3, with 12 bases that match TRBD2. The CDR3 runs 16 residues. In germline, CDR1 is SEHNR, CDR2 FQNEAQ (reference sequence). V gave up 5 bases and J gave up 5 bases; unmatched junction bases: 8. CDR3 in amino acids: CASSPRTSGVGDTQYF. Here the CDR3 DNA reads TGTGCCAGCAGCCCCAGGACTAGCGGGGTGGGAGATACGCAGTATTTT.

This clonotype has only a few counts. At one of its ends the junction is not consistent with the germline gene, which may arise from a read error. CDR3 DNA sequence: TGTGCCATCAGCCCTAAGGCGGGACTCGCAGATACGCAGTATTTT. It encodes CAISPKAGLADTQYF. V and J are TRBV4-2 and TRBJ2-3; perhaps TRBD2 as D (6 bases). Germline V lookup: CDR1 LGHNA, CDR2 YNFKEQ. This CDR3 has 15 residues.

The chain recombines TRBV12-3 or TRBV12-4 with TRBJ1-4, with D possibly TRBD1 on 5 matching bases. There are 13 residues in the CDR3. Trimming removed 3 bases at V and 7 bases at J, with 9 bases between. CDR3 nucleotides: TGTGCCAGCAGTTTGGCAGGGATTGAAAAACTGTTTTTT. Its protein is CASSLAGIEKLFF.

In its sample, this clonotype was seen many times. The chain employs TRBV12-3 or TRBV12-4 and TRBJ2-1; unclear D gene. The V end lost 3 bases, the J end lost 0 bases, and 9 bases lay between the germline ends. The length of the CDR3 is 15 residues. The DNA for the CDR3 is TGTGCCAGCAGTTTCTGGGGTAGCTCCTACAATGAGCAGTTCTTC. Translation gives CASSFWGSSYNEQFF.

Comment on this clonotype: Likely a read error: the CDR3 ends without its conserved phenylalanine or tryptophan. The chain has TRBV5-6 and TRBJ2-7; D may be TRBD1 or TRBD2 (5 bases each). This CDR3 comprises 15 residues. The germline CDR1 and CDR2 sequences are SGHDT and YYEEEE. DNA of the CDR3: TGTGCCAGCAGCTTTAGAGGGACGTGGTTCTACGGGCAGTACATC. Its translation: CASSFRGTWFYGQYI.

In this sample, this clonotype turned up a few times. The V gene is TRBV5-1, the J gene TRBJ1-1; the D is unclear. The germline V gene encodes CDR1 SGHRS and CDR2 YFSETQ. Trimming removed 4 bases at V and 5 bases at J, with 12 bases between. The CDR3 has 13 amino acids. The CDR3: CASSPNSGTEAFF. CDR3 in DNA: TGCGCCAGCAGCCCAAACAGTGGGACTGAAGCTTTCTTT.

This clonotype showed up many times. The CDR3: CASSQVPTGGTEAFF. In nucleotides, the CDR3 is TGTGCCAGCAGCCAAGTTCCGACCGGAGGAACTGAAGCTTTCTTT. The V call is TRBV4-2, the J call TRBJ1-1; D remains ambiguous. There are 15 residues in the CDR3. CDR1 is LGHNA and CDR2 is YNFKEQ in the germline V gene. V dropped 1 base and J dropped 5 bases, with 14 bases sitting between them.

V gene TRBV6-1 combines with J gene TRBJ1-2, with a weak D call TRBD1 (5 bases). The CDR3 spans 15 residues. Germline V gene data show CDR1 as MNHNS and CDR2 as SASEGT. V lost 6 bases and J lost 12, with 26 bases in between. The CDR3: CASSLTETTNYGHTF. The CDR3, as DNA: TGTGCCAGCAGCTTGACAGAGACAACTAACTATGGTCACACCTTC.